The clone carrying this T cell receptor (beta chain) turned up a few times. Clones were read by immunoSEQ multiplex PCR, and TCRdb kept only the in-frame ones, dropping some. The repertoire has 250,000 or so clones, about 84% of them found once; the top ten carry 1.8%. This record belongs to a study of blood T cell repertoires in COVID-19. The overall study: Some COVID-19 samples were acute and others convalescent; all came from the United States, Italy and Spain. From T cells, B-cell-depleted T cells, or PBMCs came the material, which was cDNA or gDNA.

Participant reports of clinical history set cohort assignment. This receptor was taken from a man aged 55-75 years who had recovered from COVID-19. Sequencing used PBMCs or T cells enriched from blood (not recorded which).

CDR3 sequence reads: CASSYARRSPLHF. CDR3 in DNA: TGTGCCAGCAGCTACGCGCGGAGGTCACCCCTCCACTTT. V usage is TRBV7-2 and J usage is TRBJ1-6; D gene ambiguous. This CDR3 comprises 13 residues. The V gene's germline CDR1 is SGHTA and CDR2 FQGNSA. V was cut by 4 bases and J by 10 bases, with 11 bases left in between.